The subject of this entry is one TCR beta chain. Methods used by the authors: Cell counts per sample came from amplifying reference gene primers. Using immunoSEQ multiplex PCR, the repertoire was profiled, and TCRdb retains in-frame clones only, with some absent. D and trimming come from the DNA, and the V and J calls and clone size come from that table. The data hold some 54,000 clones, with approximately 92% observed a single time. These data belong to a study of blood T cell repertoires in COVID-19. Across the whole study: Specimens from acute and convalescent COVID-19 originated in the United States, Italy and Spain. T cells, B-cell-depleted T cells, or PBMCs supplied cDNA or gDNA.

From germline, CDR1 is MNHEY and CDR2 SVGEGT. The CDR3 runs to 18 residues. V was pared by 4 bases and J by 0 bases, with 9 bases of the junction left unmatched. The TCR originated in a man aged 55 to 70 with acute or convalescent COVID-19. Input material: peripheral blood. The gene calls are TRBV6-2 or TRBV6-3 and TRBJ2-5, with 12 bases matching TRBD2. This chain's CDR3 is CASSFRPGLAGHQETQYF. The CDR3 DNA reads as TGTGCCAGCAGTTTCAGACCGGGACTAGCGGGCCACCAAGAGACCCAGTACTTC.